This T cell receptor beta chain appears in the sequencing data of a study of blood T cell repertoires in COVID-19. Assignments of participants to cohorts depended upon their own reported clinical history. Sequenced by immunoSEQ multiplex PCR; TCRdb stores in-frame clones only, minus some. The sample lists 150,000 to 200,000 clones; about 80% were seen once. The sequence derives from a woman aged 55-69 years who had recovered from COVID-19. Input material: PBMCs or T cells enriched from blood (not recorded which).

CDR3 in DNA: TGCGCCAGCAGCCAAGCAACCGGGACAGGGAACTACAATGAGCAGTTCTTC. Translated: CASSQATGTGNYNEQFF. This chain joins TRBV4-1 and TRBJ2-1; 9 nucleotides line up with TRBD1. Germline assignment: CDR1 MGHRA and CDR2 YSYEKL. The junction had 7 bases not matched to a gene; V was cut back by 1 base and J by 3 bases. CDR3 length equals 17 residues.